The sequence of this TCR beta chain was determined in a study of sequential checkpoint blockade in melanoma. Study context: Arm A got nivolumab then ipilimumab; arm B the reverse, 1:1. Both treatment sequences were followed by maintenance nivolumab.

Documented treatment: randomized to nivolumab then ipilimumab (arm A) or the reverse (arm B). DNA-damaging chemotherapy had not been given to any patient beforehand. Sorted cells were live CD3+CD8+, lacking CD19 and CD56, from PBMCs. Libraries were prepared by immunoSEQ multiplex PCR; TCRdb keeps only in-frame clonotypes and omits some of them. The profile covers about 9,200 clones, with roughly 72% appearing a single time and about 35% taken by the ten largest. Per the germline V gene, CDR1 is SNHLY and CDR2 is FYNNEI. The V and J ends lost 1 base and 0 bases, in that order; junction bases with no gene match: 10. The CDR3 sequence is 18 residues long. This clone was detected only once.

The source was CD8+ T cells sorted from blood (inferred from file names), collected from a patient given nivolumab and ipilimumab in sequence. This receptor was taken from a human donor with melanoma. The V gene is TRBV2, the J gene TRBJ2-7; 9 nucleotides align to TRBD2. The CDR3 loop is CASSEGGAGGPVSYEQYF. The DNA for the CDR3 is TGTGCCAGCAGTGAAGGGGGAGCGGGGGGTCCCGTCTCCTACGAGCAGTACTTC.